These 21 T cell receptor beta chains share one sample of origin, sequenced in a study of blood T cell repertoires in COVID-19. Generated by immunoSEQ multiplex PCR, the TCRdb table keeps only in-frame clones and is missing some. The table records under 75,000 clones, 89% of them present only once. The sequencing sample was made of peripheral blood. The receptors derive from a man between 50 and 59 years old with active COVID-19.

This clone was detected only once. The genes are TRBV5-4 and TRBJ1-6, with 10 bases lining up with TRBD1. This CDR3 contains 15 residues. CDR1 and CDR2 (germline): SGHNT, YYREEE (reference sequence). V shed 1 base, J shed 8 bases, and the junction held 3 bases outside the gene matches. As DNA, the CDR3 is TGTGCCAGCAGCTTGCGGGACAGGGGTGATTCACCCCTCCACTTT. Protein: CASSLRDRGDSPLHF.

The chain combines TRBV7-7 with TRBJ2-2, with D possibly TRBD1 on 7 matching bases. Trimming removed 3 bases at V and 7 bases at J, with 18 bases between. This CDR3 contains 16 residues. Germline V gene sequence: CDR1 SSHAT, CDR2 FNYEAQ (reference sequence). The CDR3: CASSLEQGGAGGELFF. CDR3 DNA sequence: TGTGCCAGCAGCTTGGAGCAGGGGGGAGCTGGCGGGGAGCTGTTTTTT.

The V and J genes are TRBV24-1 and TRBJ1-5; the match to TRBD1 covers 7 bases. V trimming: 4 bases; J trimming: 5 bases; junction bases outside the gene matches: 10. The germline V gene encodes CDR1 KGHDR and CDR2 SFDVKD. The CDR3 is 16 amino acids. This CDR3 reads CATSDVDRRGDQPQHF. CDR3 DNA: TGTGCCACCAGTGACGTGGACAGGCGGGGGGATCAGCCCCAGCATTTT.

The rearrangement joins TRBV5-8 to TRBJ1-6; D is uncertain. The germline V gene encodes CDR1 SGHTS and CDR2 YDEGEE. CDR3 length: 16 amino acids. V lost 4 bases to trimming and J lost 7 bases, with 18 bases between them. The CDR3 protein is CASSPGGGYTNSPLHF. In DNA, the CDR3 is TGTGCCAGCAGCCCGGGCGGAGGCTACACGAATTCACCCCTCCACTTT.

V and J are TRBV18 and TRBJ2-2; D perhaps matches TRBD1 (6 bases). This CDR3 comprises 15 residues. Germline CDR1 is KGHSH and CDR2 is LQKENI. The V gene lost 2 bases and the J gene lost 2 bases, with 9 bases spanning the gap. CDR3 nucleotides: TGTGCCAGCTCACCAAAGGGGGAAAACACCGGGGAGCTGTTTTTT. It yields the protein CASSPKGENTGELFF. Full variable domain (rest looked up from reference TRBV18 and TRBJ2-2): NAGVMQNPRHLVRRRGQEARLRCSPMKGHSHVYWYRQLPEEGLKFMVYLQKENIIDESGMPKERFSAEFPKEGPSILRIQQVVRGDSAAYFCASSPKGENTGELFFGEGSRLTVL.

This rearrangement joins TRBV7-8 to TRBJ2-1; tentatively, D is TRBD2 (6 bases). Germline V lookup: CDR1 SGHVS, CDR2 FQNEAQ. The CDR3 is 17 amino acids. V was cut by 2 bases and J by 0 bases, with 14 bases left in between. CDR3 amino acids: CASSLSPAGSSYNEQFF. The CDR3 DNA reads as TGTGCCAGCAGCTTATCCCCCGCGGGGAGCTCCTACAATGAGCAGTTCTTC. The whole variable domain, remainder taken from reference TRBV7-8 and TRBJ2-1, is GAGVSQSPRYKVAKRGQDVALRCDPISGHVSLFWYQQALGQGPEFLTYFQNEAQLDKSGLPSDRFFAERPEGSVSTLKIQRTQQEDSAVYLCASSLSPAGSSYNEQFFGPGTRLTVL.

The rearrangement joins TRBV18 to TRBJ2-2, with 7 positions matching TRBD1. The ends lost 4 bases at V and 7 bases at J; junction bases unmatched: 6. The germline V gene encodes CDR1 KGHSH and CDR2 LQKENI. The CDR3 loop spans 14 amino acids. CDR3 loop: CASSLTTGDGELFF. In nucleotides, the CDR3 is TGTGCCAGCTCACTTACCACAGGGGACGGGGAGCTGTTTTTT.

The V call is TRBV4-2, the J call TRBJ2-3; 15 bases match TRBD2. Germline V gene lookup returns CDR1 LGHNA and CDR2 YNFKEQ. V was clipped by 1 base and J by 6 bases; unmatched bases: 5. The CDR3 covers 17 residues. CDR3 bases: TGTGCCAGCAGCCAAGCCGGACTAGCGGGGGGGCCTGATACGCAGTATTTT. It encodes CASSQAGLAGGPDTQYF.

This clone appeared once. CDR3 residues: CAWKGGAETQYF. For the CDR3, the DNA is TGTGCCTGGAAGGGGGGGGCAGAGACCCAGTACTTC. The chain couples TRBV30 to TRBJ2-5; tentatively, D is TRBD2 (7 bases). The CDR3 has 12 amino acids. V lost 4 bases to trimming and J lost 4 bases, with 10 bases between them. CDR1 and CDR2 from the germline V gene are GTSNPN and SVGIG (reference sequence).

The rearrangement joins TRBV15 to TRBJ1-6; D not resolved. The CDR3 contains 16 residues. Trimming shortened V by 0 bases and J by 4 bases, and 10 bases separated the two germline ends. Germline CDR1 and CDR2: LNHNV and YYDKDF (reference sequence). CDR3 in DNA: TGTGCCACCAGCAGAGATACCAGCGATTATAATTCACCCCTCCACTTT. This encodes CATSRDTSDYNSPLHF.

The chain links TRBV9 to TRBJ2-3, with TRBD2 matching over 7 bases. V lost 7 bases and J lost 5; bases outside the gene matches: 13. CDR3 length equals 15 residues. CDR1 is SGDLS and CDR2 is YYNGEE in the germline V gene. The CDR3 DNA is TGTGCCAGCGGGGCTGACGGGGGGATCGTAGATACGCAGTATTTT. Amino acid sequence: CASGADGGIVDTQYF.

The chain has TRBV5-5 and TRBJ1-3; the D gene is possibly TRBD1 (5 bases). Germline V gene lookup returns CDR1 SGHKS and CDR2 YYEKEE (reference sequence). Between the trimmed V and J ends, which lost 0 bases and 0 bases, there was a span of 7 bases. The CDR3 is 15 amino acids. CDR3 region: CASSLVRDSGNTIYF. The CDR3 nucleotides are TGTGCCAGCAGCTTGGTCAGGGACTCTGGAAACACCATATATTTT.

For this clone: Other DNA sequences of this sample code for an identical CDR3. This chain links TRBV19 with TRBJ1-5; 7 bases are a match to TRBD1. V shed 2 bases and J 3 bases; nucleotides not matched to a gene: 1. There are 14 residues in the CDR3. Looked up from germline, CDR1 is LNHDA and CDR2 is SQIVND (reference sequence). The CDR3 nucleotides read TGTGCCAGTAGTATAACAGGGGACAATCAGCCCCAGCATTTT. It specifies CASSITGDNQPQHF.

This chain joins TRBV7-9 and TRBJ1-1, with a tentative D call TRBD1 (6 bases). The V end was cut by 5 bases, the J end by 2 bases, with 9 bases between. This CDR3 contains 13 residues. CDR1 is SEHNR and CDR2 is FQNEAQ in the germline V gene (reference sequence). CDR3 residues: CASSLQGNTEAFF. The CDR3 DNA is TGTGCCAGCAGCCTACAGGGTAACACTGAAGCTTTCTTT.

This chain joins TRBV5-6 and TRBJ1-5, with 7 bases that match TRBD1. This CDR3 spans 14 amino acids. CDR1 and CDR2 from the germline V gene are SGHDT and YYEEEE. V lost 5 bases to trimming and J lost 7 bases; unmatched junction nucleotides: 9. The CDR3 nucleotides read TGTGCCAGCAGTAAAAACAGGGGTGGGCAGCCCCAGCATTTT. Amino acid sequence: CASSKNRGGQPQHF.

The chain links TRBV6-6 to TRBJ1-2, with 7 nucleotides matching TRBD1. V dropped 7 bases and J dropped 8; count of bases not matched to a gene: 19. The CDR3 loop spans 16 amino acids. Germline V lookup: CDR1 MNHNY, CDR2 SVGAGI (reference sequence). CDR3 DNA: TGTGCCAGCACGCAGGGGCTTCAACAGGGGATAGGGGGCTACACCTTC. It codes for CASTQGLQQGIGGYTF.

This chain connects TRBV4-1 to TRBJ2-1, with D possibly TRBD1 on 5 matching bases. The V and J ends lost 4 bases and 5 bases respectively, with 18 bases between them. Germline V gene lookup returns CDR1 MGHRA and CDR2 YSYEKL. The CDR3 is made up of 16 amino acids. The CDR3 DNA reads as TGCGCCAGCAGCCCTAGTATTAGGGGCGAACACAATGAGCAGTTCTTC. It encodes CASSPSIRGEHNEQFF.

V is TRBV28 and J is TRBJ2-3; 7 nucleotides agree with TRBD1. Per germline, CDR1 MDHEN and CDR2 SYDVKM. Unmatched junction bases numbered 7, after V lost 2 bases and J lost 5 bases. The length of the CDR3 is 15 residues. The CDR3 sequence: CASSLSRRGIDTQYF. The DNA for the CDR3 is TGTGCCAGCAGTTTAAGCCGCAGGGGGATAGATACGCAGTATTTT.

The table lists this clone with a few counts. V is TRBV2 and J is TRBJ1-1; 7 bases are shared with TRBD1. Germline assignment: CDR1 SNHLY and CDR2 FYNNEI. V was pared by 4 bases and J by 4 bases, with 6 bases of the junction left unmatched. The CDR3 runs 14 residues. The CDR3 DNA reads TGTGCCAGCAGTGGACAGGGCCTTCGCACTGAAGCTTTCTTT. Residues: CASSGQGLRTEAFF.

The J gene is TRBJ1-4, the V gene TRBV5-1, with 8 bases aligning to TRBD1. Per germline, CDR1 SGHRS and CDR2 YFSETQ. The trim removed 0 bases at V and 4 bases at J, leaving 2 bases unmatched. The CDR3 totals 15 residues. The CDR3 DNA reads TGCGCCAGCAGCTTGGGGGACAGGCTTAATGAAAAACTGTTTTTT. Translated, it gives CASSLGDRLNEKLFF.

V usage is TRBV6-1 and J usage is TRBJ1-2; 7 nucleotides align to TRBD1. The CDR3 is 17 residues long. The germline V gene encodes CDR1 MNHNS and CDR2 SASEGT. The junction had 12 bases not matched to a gene; V was cut back by 1 base and J by 4 bases. Here the CDR3 reads CASSEGVRGTGSYGYTF. The CDR3 DNA follows: TGTGCCAGCAGTGAAGGGGTCAGGGGGACTGGGTCCTATGGCTACACCTTC.